The clone carrying this TCR beta chain is a singleton in its sample. Antigen specificity is unknown. In germline, CDR1 is DFQATT, CDR2 SNEGSKA (reference sequence). This CDR3 has 12 residues. V dropped 4 bases and J dropped 7 bases, with 10 bases sitting between them. The data are from a study of human T cells and chemical hapten exposure. Findings and caveats of the study: Donors, who had alopecia, may show an immune response that differs from healthy people's. Versus controls, significantly more large CDR3 similarity clusters arose from expanded TCRs.

Time point here: patch test 1, 2 weeks after DPC sensitization. The treatment was: therapeutic diphenylcyclopropenone sensitization with weekly scalp DPC. MiXCR, applied by TCRdb to the RACE reads, yields one record per CDR3 protein. This sample has roughly 86,000 distinct CDR3 sequences, with roughly 10% found just once. This sequence was found in a man aged 40-49 years with alopecia areata. Some clones in this sample may be carry-over from other donors' samples. The V gene is TRBV20-1, the J gene TRBJ1-4; D is possibly TRBD1 (6 bases). The starting material was whole blood, obtained in connection with sensitization to the hapten diphenylcyclopropenone (DPC). CDR3 bases: TGCAGTGCTAATAGGGGGATTGAAAAACTGTTTTTT. Translated, it gives CSANRGIEKLFF.